The T cell receptor beta chain described here comes from a study of blood T cell repertoires in COVID-19. Across the whole study: From the United States, Italy and Spain came samples of acute and convalescent COVID-19.

This CDR3 is 16 amino acids long. Per the germline V gene, CDR1 is KGHSH and CDR2 is LQKENI. V was clipped by 1 base and J by 6 bases; unmatched bases: 7. Donors were grouped by their self-reported clinical history. Recovered status applied to Cohort 3 donors who had two consecutive negative PCRs. It also applied to those with clearance or with symptom resolution. In the original processing: Estimation of nucleated cell counts relied on the amplification of reference gene primers. Assay: immunoSEQ multiplex PCR; the TCRdb copy retains only in-frame clones and omits some. V, J and clone size derive from that table, while D and trimming were established from the DNA sequence. The repertoire holds about 260,000 clones, with over 75% as singletons.

The sequence came from a woman aged 18-29 years who had recovered from COVID-19. The chain is built from TRBV18 and TRBJ1-4; 8 positions agree with TRBD1. Sequencing was carried out using PBMCs or T cells enriched from blood (not recorded which). The CDR3 region has the DNA TGTGCCAGCTCACCACTCAGGGGGCGGAAGGATGAAAAACTGTTTTTT. Its translation is CASSPLRGRKDEKLFF. Full variable domain (outside the CDR3, taken from reference TRBV18 and TRBJ1-4): NAGVMQNPRHLVRRRGQEARLRCSPMKGHSHVYWYRQLPEEGLKFMVYLQKENIIDESGMPKERFSAEFPKEGPSILRIQQVVRGDSAAYFCASSPLRGRKDEKLFFGSGTQLSVL.